The clone carrying this T cell receptor beta chain has just a few counts. As yet, its antigen is unknown. These data come from a study of shared clonotypes between healthy human individuals. Overall study findings and caveats: Clonotypes shared by all four sorted-subset donors had higher generation probabilities than non-shared clonotypes. Sharing across four donors was highest in naive CD4 (roughly 5%) and lowest in memory CD8 (about 0.4%).

It was 200 to 250 ng DNA, about 30,000 T cell genomes, that sorted-subset replicate PCRs used. Sequenced by immunoSEQ multiplex PCR; TCRdb stores in-frame clones only, minus some. The data hold some 2,400,000 clones, with almost 96% observed a single time. V was clipped by 6 bases and J by 1 base; unmatched bases: 5. CDR1 and CDR2 from the germline V gene are SNHLY and FYNNEI. The CDR3 runs 14 residues. Sequences were obtained from naive CD4+ T cells sorted from blood. Subset noted: CD45RA+ positively selected. The sequence was obtained from a man between 18 and 29 years old in good health. The rearrangement links TRBV2 to TRBJ1-1, with 7 nucleotides matching TRBD1. The CDR3 spells CASRTGTANTEAFF. The CDR3 DNA follows: TGTGCCAGCAGGACCGGGACAGCGAACACTGAAGCTTTCTTT.